These 17 T cell receptor beta chains were all obtained from the same sample, sequenced in a study of OX40 agonist ivuxolimab in advanced cancers. Measured with immunoSEQ multiplex PCR; TCRdb has only the in-frame clones, and not every one. The table has fewer than 85,000 clones, around four fifths seen once; the top ten hold around 0.84%. Specimen: CD4+ or CD8+ T cells sorted from blood, collected in a trial of the OX40 agonist ivuxolimab. Receptors were obtained from an adult with an advanced solid tumor such as melanoma, head and neck, liver or kidney cancer.

The rearrangement links TRBV5-1 to TRBJ2-7; 8 bases map to TRBD2. Germline CDR1 reads SGHRS; CDR2 reads YFSETQ. This CDR3 has 16 residues. Unmatched junction bases numbered 8, after V lost 3 bases and J lost 0 bases. The CDR3, as DNA: TGCGCCAGCAGCTCCTTAAGCGGGGGTAGCTCCTACGAGCAGTACTTC. It encodes CASSSLSGGSSYEQYF.

The chain uses TRBV6-6 and TRBJ2-3; D is uncertain. Germline V gives CDR1 MNHNY, CDR2 SVGAGI (reference sequence). Trimming shortened V by 7 bases and J by 7 bases, and 21 bases separated the two germline ends. The CDR3 contains 15 residues. The CDR3 region is CASISSGPTTHTQYF. The CDR3 DNA sequence: TGTGCCAGCATCTCTTCGGGTCCAACCACCCATACGCAGTATTTT.

This sequence joins TRBV6-1 and TRBJ1-6; D is unclear. The CDR3 has 14 amino acids. Trimming took off 6 bases at V and 3 bases at J, with 9 bases between the two ends. Germline V gene data show CDR1 as MNHNS and CDR2 as SASEGT. The CDR3 sequence is CASRKQIYNSPLHF. CDR3 sequence (DNA): TGTGCCAGCAGGAAACAGATCTATAATTCACCCCTCCACTTT.

V and J are TRBV7-2 and TRBJ2-2; D remains ambiguous. The CDR3 runs to 14 residues. Looked up from germline, CDR1 is SGHTA and CDR2 is FQGNSA. The V end was cut by 3 bases, the J end by 0 bases, with 5 bases between. The CDR3 region is CASSFTANTGELFF. DNA for the CDR3: TGTGCCAGCAGCTTTACAGCGAACACCGGGGAGCTGTTTTTT.

V gene TRBV7-9 combines with J gene TRBJ1-2; tentative D call: TRBD1 (6 bases). The CDR3 spans 14 residues. Trimming left V 5 bases short and J 4 bases short, with 14 bases between. Germline values: CDR1 SEHNR, CDR2 FQNEAQ (reference sequence). The CDR3 nucleotides are TGTGCCAGCAGCCCGGGCGGAGGGGGCTATGGCTACACCTTC. It encodes CASSPGGGGYGYTF.

The chain links TRBV10-3 to TRBJ2-1; TRBD2 agrees at 12 bases. The CDR3 extends over 16 amino acids. V shed 10 bases and J 0 bases; nucleotides not matched to a gene: 7. Germline values: CDR1 ENHRY, CDR2 SYGVKD. In nucleotides, the CDR3 is TGTGCCACCACTAGCGGGGGGATCGGCTCCTACAATGAGCAGTTCTTC. It yields the protein CATTSGGIGSYNEQFF.

The rearrangement links TRBV7-2 to TRBJ2-5; weak D call: TRBD2 (6 bases). Germline lookup yields CDR1 SGHTA and CDR2 FQGNSA. Trimming took 1 base from V and 5 from J, leaving 11 bases between them. CDR3 length equals 14 residues. CDR3 sequence reads: CASSLGDFLETQYF. As DNA, the CDR3 is TGTGCCAGCAGCTTAGGGGACTTTCTGGAGACCCAGTACTTC.

This clone was counted a single time. The V gene is TRBV9, the J gene TRBJ1-1; D remains ambiguous. CDR1 is SGDLS, CDR2 YYNGEE, per germline. The CDR3 runs to 16 residues. V was trimmed by 4 bases and J by 0 bases, leaving 16 bases between them. In DNA, the CDR3 is TGTGCCAGCAGCCCCATGTTGAGAGACATGAACACTGAAGCTTTCTTT. This translates into CASSPMLRDMNTEAFF.

The chain has TRBV5-4 and TRBJ2-7, with 9 bases identical to TRBD1. With V trimmed by 4 bases and J by 7 bases, 12 bases remained unmatched. CDR1 and CDR2 (germline): SGHNT, YYREEE (reference sequence). This CDR3 is built from 15 residues. CDR3 protein: CASSRTGTGNGEQYF. In nucleotides, the CDR3 is TGTGCCAGCAGCCGGACCGGGACAGGGAATGGTGAGCAGTACTTC.

This chain uses TRBV6-6 with TRBJ1-2, with TRBD1 matching over 9 bases. V trimming: 5 bases; J trimming: 13 bases; junction bases outside the gene matches: 5. Germline V gives CDR1 MNHNY, CDR2 SVGAGI (reference sequence). This CDR3 is built from 11 residues. The CDR3 protein is CASSRQGEATF. The CDR3 bases are TGTGCCAGCAGTCGACAGGGGGAGGCCACCTTC.

This rearrangement joins TRBV4-1 to TRBJ1-1; the match to TRBD1 covers 7 bases. The germline CDR1 and CDR2 sequences are MGHRA and YSYEKL. This CDR3 is 15 amino acids long. V shed 1 base, J shed 4 bases, and the junction held 6 bases outside the gene matches. The CDR3 DNA sequence: TGCGCCAGCAGCCAAGTAAGGGGGCCGGGCACTGAAGCTTTCTTT. Its protein is CASSQVRGPGTEAFF.

V and J are TRBV27 and TRBJ2-7; D unresolved. The CDR3 covers 14 residues. Germline V gene lookup returns CDR1 MNHEY and CDR2 SMNVEV (reference sequence). Trimming took 6 bases from V and 3 from J, leaving 15 bases between them. Here the CDR3 DNA reads TGTGCCAGCAGCCGCGGCCGCGCGGACTACGAGCAGTACTTC. Translating it yields CASSRGRADYEQYF.

V usage is TRBV7-9 and J usage is TRBJ2-5; D not certain. Germline V lookup: CDR1 SEHNR, CDR2 FQNEAQ (reference sequence). The V and J ends lost 1 base and 2 bases respectively, with 8 bases between them. The CDR3 loop spans 14 amino acids. The CDR3, as DNA: TGTGCCAGCAGCTTAGACCGGAGACAAGAGACCCAGTACTTC. Its protein product is CASSLDRRQETQYF. Full variable domain (remainder filled in from reference TRBV7-9 and TRBJ2-5): DTGVSQNPRHKITKRGQNVTFRCDPISEHNRLYWYRQTLGQGPEFLTYFQNEAQLEKSRLLSDRFSAERPKGSFSTLEIQRTEQGDSAMYLCASSLDRRQETQYFGPGTRLLVL.

In this sample, this clone turned up once. The chain recombines TRBV29-1 with TRBJ2-5; a possible D gene is TRBD1 (6 bases). In germline, CDR1 is SQVTM, CDR2 ANQGSEA. The CDR3 is made up of 13 amino acids. Between the trimmed V and J ends, which lost 6 bases and 4 bases, there was a span of 15 bases. For the CDR3, the DNA is TGCAGCGTCCAACAAACAGGGAGAGAGACCCAGTACTTC. Protein sequence: CSVQQTGRETQYF. Looking up the rest from reference TRBV29-1 and TRBJ2-5 gives the full variable domain: SAVISQKPSRDICQRGTSLTIQCQVDSQVTMMFWYRQQPGQSLTLIATANQGSEATYESGFVIDKFPISRPNLTFSTLTVSNMSPEDSSIYLCSVQQTGRETQYFGPGTRLLVL.

The chain has TRBV29-1 and TRBJ1-2, with 7 bases matching TRBD1. V gave up 7 bases and J gave up 0 bases; unmatched junction bases: 5. The length of the CDR3 is 13 residues. Germline-derived CDR1 and CDR2 are SQVTM and ANQGSEA. The CDR3 DNA follows: TGCAGCGCGGGACAGAGCACTAACTATGGCTACACCTTC. Protein product: CSAGQSTNYGYTF. The full variable domain, rest sourced from reference TRBV29-1 and TRBJ1-2, is SAVISQKPSRDICQRGTSLTIQCQVDSQVTMMFWYRQQPGQSLTLIATANQGSEATYESGFVIDKFPISRPNLTFSTLTVSNMSPEDSSIYLCSAGQSTNYGYTFGSGTRLTVV.

CDR3 sequence: CSASGQGYEQYF. The CDR3 coding sequence is TGCAGCGCGTCGGGACAGGGCTACGAGCAGTACTTC. V is TRBV29-1 and J is TRBJ2-7, with 9 bases matching TRBD1. The CDR3 is 12 residues long. Trimming at V came to 7 bases and at J to 3 bases, leaving 4 bases not matched to a gene. Germline V gene data show CDR1 as SQVTM and CDR2 as ANQGSEA.

This clone was found a few times. The CDR3 DNA follows: TGTGCCAGCAGTCTGGGGACAGGGGGTGAAGCTTTCTTT. The encoded protein is CASSLGTGGEAFF. The V gene is TRBV27, the J gene TRBJ1-1; TRBD1 matches at 11 bases. Trimming took 5 bases from V and 7 from J; bases not matched to a gene: 3. Germline V gene sequence: CDR1 MNHEY, CDR2 SMNVEV (reference sequence). The CDR3 sequence is 13 residues long.